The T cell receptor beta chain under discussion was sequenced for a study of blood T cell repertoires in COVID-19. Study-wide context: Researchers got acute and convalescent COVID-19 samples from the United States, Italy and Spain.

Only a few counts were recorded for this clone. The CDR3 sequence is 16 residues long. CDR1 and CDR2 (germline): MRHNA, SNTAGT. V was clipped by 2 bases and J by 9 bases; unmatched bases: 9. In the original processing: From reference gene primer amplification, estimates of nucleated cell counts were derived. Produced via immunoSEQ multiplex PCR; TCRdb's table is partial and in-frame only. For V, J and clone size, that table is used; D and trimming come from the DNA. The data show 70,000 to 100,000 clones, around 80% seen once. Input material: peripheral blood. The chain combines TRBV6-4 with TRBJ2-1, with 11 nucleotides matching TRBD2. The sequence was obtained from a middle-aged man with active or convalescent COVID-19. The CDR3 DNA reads TGTGCCAGCAGTGACCTTACTAGCGGGGGAAGAGGTGAGCAGTTCTTC. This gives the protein CASSDLTSGGRGEQFF.